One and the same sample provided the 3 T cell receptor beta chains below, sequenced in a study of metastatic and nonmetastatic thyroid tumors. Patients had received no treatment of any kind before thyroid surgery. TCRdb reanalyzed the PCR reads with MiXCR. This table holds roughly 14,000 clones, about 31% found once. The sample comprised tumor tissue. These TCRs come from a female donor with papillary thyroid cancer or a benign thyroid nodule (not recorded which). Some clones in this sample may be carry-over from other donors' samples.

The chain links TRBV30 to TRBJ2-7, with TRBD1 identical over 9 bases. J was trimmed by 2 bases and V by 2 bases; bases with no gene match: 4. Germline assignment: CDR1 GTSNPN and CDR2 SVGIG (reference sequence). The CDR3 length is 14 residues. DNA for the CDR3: TGTGCCTGGAGTAGTGGACAGGGGACCTACGAGCAGTACTTC. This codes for CAWSSGQGTYEQYF.

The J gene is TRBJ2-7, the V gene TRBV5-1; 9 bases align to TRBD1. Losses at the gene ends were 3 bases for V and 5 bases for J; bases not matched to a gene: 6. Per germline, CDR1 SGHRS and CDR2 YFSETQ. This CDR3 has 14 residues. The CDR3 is CASSSGQGLDEQYF. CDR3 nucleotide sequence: TGCGCCAGCAGCTCGGGACAGGGACTGGACGAGCAGTACTTC.

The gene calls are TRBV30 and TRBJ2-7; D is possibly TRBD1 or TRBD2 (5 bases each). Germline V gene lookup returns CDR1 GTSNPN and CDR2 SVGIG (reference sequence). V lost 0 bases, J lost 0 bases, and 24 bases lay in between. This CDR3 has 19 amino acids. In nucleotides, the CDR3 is TGTGCCTGGAGTGTTTTCATGGGGGATTTTCGTACTATCTCCTACGAGCAGTACTTC. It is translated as CAWSVFMGDFRTISYEQYF.